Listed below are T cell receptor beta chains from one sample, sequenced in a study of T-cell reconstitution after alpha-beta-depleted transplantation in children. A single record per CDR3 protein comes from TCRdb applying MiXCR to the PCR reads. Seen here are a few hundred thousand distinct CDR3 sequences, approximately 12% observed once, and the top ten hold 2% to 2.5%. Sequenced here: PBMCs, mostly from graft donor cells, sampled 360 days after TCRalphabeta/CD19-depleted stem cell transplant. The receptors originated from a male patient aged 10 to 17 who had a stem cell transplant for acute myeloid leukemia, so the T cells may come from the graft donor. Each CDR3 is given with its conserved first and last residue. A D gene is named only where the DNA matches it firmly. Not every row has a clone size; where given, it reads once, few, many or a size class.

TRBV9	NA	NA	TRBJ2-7	CASSASAGFYEQYF	TGTGCCAGCAGCGCCTCGGCCGGCTTTTACGAGCAGTACTTC
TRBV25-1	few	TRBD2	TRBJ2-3	CASSPQLAGETQSKTSTDTQYF	TGTGCCAGCAGTCCCCAACTAGCGGGGGAAACACAGTCAAAAACTAGCACAGATACGCAGTATTTT
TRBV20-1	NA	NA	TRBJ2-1	CSARDPRPGTYNEQFF	TGCAGTGCTAGAGACCCCCGGCCGGGGACCTACAATGAGCAGTTCTTC
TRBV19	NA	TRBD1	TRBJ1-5	CASTGTGGNQPQHF	TGTGCCAGTACCGGGACAGGCGGGAATCAGCCCCAGCATTTT
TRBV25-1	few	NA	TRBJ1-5	CASSDSNQPQHF	TGTGCCAGCAGTGACTCGAATCAGCCCCAGCATTTT
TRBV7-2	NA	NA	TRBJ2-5	CASSLVAGSGETQYF	TGTGCCAGCAGCTTAGTTGCGGGATCTGGGGAGACCCAGTACTTC
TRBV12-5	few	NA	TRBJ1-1	CASANRVNTEAFF	TGTGCTAGTGCCAACCGGGTCAACACTGAAGCTTTCTTT
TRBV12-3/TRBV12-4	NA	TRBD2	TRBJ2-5	CDSSLWLAEYQETQYF	TGTGACAGCAGTTTATGGCTAGCGGAGTACCAAGAGACCCAGTACTTC
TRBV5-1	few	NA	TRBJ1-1	CASSSGGALGTEAFF	TGCGCCAGCAGCTCGGGTGGGGCCCTGGGCACTGAAGCTTTCTTT
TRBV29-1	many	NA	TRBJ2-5	CSVNPRETQYF	TGCAGCGTCAACCCCAGAGAGACCCAGTACTTC
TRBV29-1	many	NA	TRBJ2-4	CSVLVLAKNIQYF	TGCAGCGTTTTGGTACTAGCCAAAAACATTCAGTACTTC
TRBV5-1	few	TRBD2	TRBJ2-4	CASSSSLSGRPSPNIQYF	TGCGCCAGCAGCTCCTCTTTGAGCGGGAGGCCTTCCCCAAACATTCAGTACTTC
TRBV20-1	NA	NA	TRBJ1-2	CSATYYGNTNYGYTF	TGCAGTGCTACCTACTATGGGAACACTAACTATGGCTACACCTTC
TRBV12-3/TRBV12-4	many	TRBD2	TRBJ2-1	CASRTSGRGKFEQFF	TGTGCCTCAAGGACTAGCGGGAGGGGGAAGTTTGAGCAGTTCTTC
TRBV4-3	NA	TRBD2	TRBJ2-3	CASSRRLAGGRLGDTQYF	TGCGCCAGCAGCCGGCGACTAGCGGGAGGGCGGTTAGGAGATACGCAGTATTTT
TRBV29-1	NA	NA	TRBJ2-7	CSVYSSHTPYEQYF	TGCAGCGTTTACAGTTCCCATACCCCCTACGAGCAGTACTTC
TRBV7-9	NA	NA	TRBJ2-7	CASSSRGQNPPEQYF	TGTGCCAGCAGCTCCAGGGGACAAAATCCCCCCGAGCAGTACTTC
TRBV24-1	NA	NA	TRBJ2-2	CATSKGIDTGELFF	TGTGCCACCAGTAAGGGGATCGACACCGGGGAGCTGTTTTTT
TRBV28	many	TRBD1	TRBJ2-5	CASSRRQGKETQYF	TGTGCCAGCAGTAGGCGACAGGGAAAAGAGACCCAGTACTTC
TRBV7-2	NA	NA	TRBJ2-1	CASGTLRGNNEQFF	TGTGCCAGCGGGACCTTAAGGGGCAACAATGAGCAGTTCTTC
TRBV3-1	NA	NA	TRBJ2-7	CASSQERGDFSYEQYF	TGTGCCAGCAGCCAAGAGAGGGGGGACTTTTCCTACGAGCAGTACTTC
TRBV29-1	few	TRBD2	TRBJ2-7	CSVAGLAAYEQYF	TGCAGCGTTGCGGGGCTAGCGGCCTACGAGCAGTACTTC
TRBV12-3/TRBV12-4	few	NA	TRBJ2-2	CASSLGLPGDTGELFF	TGTGCCAGCAGTCTGGGACTCCCGGGGGACACCGGGGAGCTGTTTTTT
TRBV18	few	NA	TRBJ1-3	CASSPMGRAPSGNTIYF	TGTGCCAGCTCACCAATGGGCAGGGCCCCTTCTGGAAACACCATATATTTT
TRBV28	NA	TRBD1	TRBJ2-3	CASSLGDSHTDTQYF	TGTGCCAGCAGTTTAGGGGACAGTCACACAGATACGCAGTATTTT
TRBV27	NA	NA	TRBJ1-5	CASSFSQGLNQPQHF	TGTGCCAGCAGTTTCTCCCAGGGTCTAAATCAGCCCCAGCATTTT
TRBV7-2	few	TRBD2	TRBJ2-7	CASSFQTSGSRPYEQYF	TGTGCCAGCAGCTTTCAGACTAGCGGGAGTAGGCCCTACGAGCAGTACTTC
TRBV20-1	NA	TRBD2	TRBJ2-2	CSACPGGTGELFF	TGCAGTGCCTGCCCGGGAGGGACCGGGGAGCTGTTTTTT
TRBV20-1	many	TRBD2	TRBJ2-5	CSAYRTSGTQETQYF	TGCAGTGCTTATAGGACTAGCGGGACTCAAGAGACCCAGTACTTC
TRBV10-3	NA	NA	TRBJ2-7	CAITSADEQYF	TGTGCCATCACCTCCGCCGACGAGCAGTACTTC
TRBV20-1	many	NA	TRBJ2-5	CSARDLSSQEETQYF	TGCAGTGCTAGAGATCTCTCGTCGCAAGAAGAGACCCAGTACTTC
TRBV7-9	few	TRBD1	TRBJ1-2	CASSSRQGNYGYTF	TGTGCCAGCAGCTCGCGACAGGGAAACTATGGCTACACCTTC
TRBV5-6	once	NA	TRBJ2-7	CASSLARIEQYF	TGTGCCAGCAGCTTGGCTAGGATCGAGCAGTACTTC
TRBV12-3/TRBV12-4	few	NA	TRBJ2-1	CASDRLLNEQFF	TGTGCCAGCGATCGACTTCTCAATGAGCAGTTCTTC
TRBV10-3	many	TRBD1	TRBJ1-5	CAITEDRGQQPQHF	TGTGCCATCACCGAAGACAGGGGGCAACAGCCCCAGCATTTT
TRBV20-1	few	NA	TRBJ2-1	CSALGFLPTYNEQFF	TGCAGTGCCCTGGGTTTTTTACCCACCTACAATGAGCAGTTCTTC
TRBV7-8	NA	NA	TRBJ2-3	CASSKRPLRDTQYF	TGTGCCAGCAGCAAACGGCCTCTTCGGGATACGCAGTATTTT
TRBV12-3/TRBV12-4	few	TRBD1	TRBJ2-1	CASSRRTGKFF	TGTGCCAGCAGCCGTCGGACAGGGAAATTCTTC
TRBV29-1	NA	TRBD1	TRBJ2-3	CSVRTGFTDTQYF	TGCAGCGTCCGGACAGGGTTCACAGATACGCAGTATTTT
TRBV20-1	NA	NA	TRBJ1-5	CSASRDPHQPQHF	TGCAGTGCTAGTCGGGATCCACATCAGCCCCAGCATTTT
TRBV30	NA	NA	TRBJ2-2	CAWSKSYTGELFF	TGTGCCTGGAGTAAAAGTTACACCGGGGAGCTGTTTTTT
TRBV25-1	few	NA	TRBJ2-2	CASSPKGLPKAGELFF	TGTGCCAGCAGTCCAAAGGGCCTCCCCAAGGCCGGGGAGCTGTTTTTT
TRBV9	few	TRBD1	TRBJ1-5	CASSASPGQHQPQHF	TGTGCCAGCAGTGCCTCCCCGGGACAGCATCAGCCCCAGCATTTT
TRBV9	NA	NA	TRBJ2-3	CASSAHGLGPTDTQYF	TGTGCCAGCAGCGCCCACGGACTGGGCCCCACAGATACGCAGTATTTT
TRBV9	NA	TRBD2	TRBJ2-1	CASSVLTSGPYNEQFF	TGTGCCAGCAGCGTCCTTACTAGCGGACCTTACAATGAGCAGTTCTTC
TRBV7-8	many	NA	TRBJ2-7	CASRSTGSYEQYF	TGTGCCAGCAGGTCCACAGGTAGCTACGAGCAGTACTTC